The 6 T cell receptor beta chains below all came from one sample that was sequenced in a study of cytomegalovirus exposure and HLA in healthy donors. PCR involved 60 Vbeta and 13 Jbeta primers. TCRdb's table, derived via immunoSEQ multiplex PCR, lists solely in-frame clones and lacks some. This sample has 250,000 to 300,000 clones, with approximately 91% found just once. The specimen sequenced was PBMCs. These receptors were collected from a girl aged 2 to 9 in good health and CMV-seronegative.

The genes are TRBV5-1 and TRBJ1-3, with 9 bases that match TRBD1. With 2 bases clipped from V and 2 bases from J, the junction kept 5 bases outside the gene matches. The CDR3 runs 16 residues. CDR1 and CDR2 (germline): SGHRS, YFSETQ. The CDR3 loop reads CASSFGQGITGNTIYF. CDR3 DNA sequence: TGCGCCAGCAGCTTCGGACAGGGGATAACTGGAAACACCATATATTTT.

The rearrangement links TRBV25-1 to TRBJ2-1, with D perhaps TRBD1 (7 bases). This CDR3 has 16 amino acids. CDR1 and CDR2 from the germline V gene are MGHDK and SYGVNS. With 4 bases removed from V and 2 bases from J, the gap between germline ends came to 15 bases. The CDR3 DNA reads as TGTGCCAGCAGTGGGGGGGTGACAGGGACCTACAATGAGCAGTTCTTC. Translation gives CASSGGVTGTYNEQFF.

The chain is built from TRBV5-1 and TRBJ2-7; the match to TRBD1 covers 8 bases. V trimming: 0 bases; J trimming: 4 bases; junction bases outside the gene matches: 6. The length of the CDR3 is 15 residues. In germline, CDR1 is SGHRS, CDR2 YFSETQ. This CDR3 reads CASSLGQGPGYEQYF. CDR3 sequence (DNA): TGCGCCAGCAGCTTGGGACAGGGGCCAGGATACGAGCAGTACTTC.

The CDR3 region is CAWRAPRTIGLAGPTDTQYF. The CDR3 nucleotides are TGTGCCTGGAGGGCACCCAGGACCATTGGACTAGCGGGGCCCACAGATACGCAGTATTTT. V gene TRBV30 combines with J gene TRBJ2-3; TRBD2 matches 12 bases. The germline V gene encodes CDR1 GTSNPN and CDR2 SVGIG (reference sequence). V lost 3 bases and J lost 2; bases outside the gene matches: 18. This CDR3 is built from 20 residues.

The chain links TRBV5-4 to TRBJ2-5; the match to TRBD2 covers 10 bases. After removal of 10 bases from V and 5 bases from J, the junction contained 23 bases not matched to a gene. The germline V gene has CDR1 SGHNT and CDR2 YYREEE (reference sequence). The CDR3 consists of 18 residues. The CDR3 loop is CASTRGGLAGANWETQYF. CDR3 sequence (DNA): TGTGCCTCCACCCGCGGCGGGCTAGCGGGGGCCAACTGGGAGACCCAGTACTTC.

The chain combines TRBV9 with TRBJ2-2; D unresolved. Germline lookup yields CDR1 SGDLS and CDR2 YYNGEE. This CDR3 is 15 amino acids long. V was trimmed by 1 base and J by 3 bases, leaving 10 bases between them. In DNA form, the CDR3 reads TGTGCCAGCAGCGTATCACTCGCGCACACCGGGGAGCTGTTTTTT. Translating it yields CASSVSLAHTGELFF.